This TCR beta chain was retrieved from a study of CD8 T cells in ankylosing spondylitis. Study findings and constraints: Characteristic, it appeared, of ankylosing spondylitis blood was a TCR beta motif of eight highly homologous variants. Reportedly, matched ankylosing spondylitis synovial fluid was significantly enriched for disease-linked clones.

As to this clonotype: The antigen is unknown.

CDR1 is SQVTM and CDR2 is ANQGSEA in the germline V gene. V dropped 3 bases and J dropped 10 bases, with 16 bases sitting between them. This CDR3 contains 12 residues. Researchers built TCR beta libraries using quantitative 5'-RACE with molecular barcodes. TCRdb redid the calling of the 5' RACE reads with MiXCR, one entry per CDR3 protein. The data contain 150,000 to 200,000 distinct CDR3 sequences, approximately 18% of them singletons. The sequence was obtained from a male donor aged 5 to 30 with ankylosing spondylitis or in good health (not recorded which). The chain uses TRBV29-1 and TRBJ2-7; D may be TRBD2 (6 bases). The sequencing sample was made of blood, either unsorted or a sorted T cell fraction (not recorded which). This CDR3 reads CSVDTHPEGQYF. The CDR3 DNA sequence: TGCAGCGTTGATACACACCCGGAGGGACAGTACTTC.